This TCR beta chain was found in a study of sequential checkpoint blockade in melanoma. Turning to the study itself: First-line arms were nivolumab then ipilimumab, or the reverse, randomized 1:1.

The treatment is: randomized to nivolumab then ipilimumab (arm A) or the reverse (arm B). None of the patients previously received DNA-damaging chemotherapy. Sorted cells were live CD3+CD8+, lacking CD19 and CD56, from PBMCs. Assay used: immunoSEQ multiplex PCR; TCRdb lists only in-frame clones, some missing. The sample lists fewer than 7,500 clones; about 80% were seen once. With 2 bases removed from V and 4 bases from J, the gap between germline ends came to 9 bases. The CDR3 runs to 13 residues. Germline V gene data show CDR1 as SGDLS and CDR2 as YYNGEE. This sequence originates from a human donor with melanoma. Specimen: CD8+ T cells sorted from blood (inferred from file names), collected from a patient given nivolumab and ipilimumab in sequence. This rearrangement joins TRBV9 to TRBJ1-2, with a weak D call TRBD1 (5 bases). The CDR3 loop reads CASSVDSAYGYTF. DNA of the CDR3: TGTGCCAGCAGCGTTGACAGCGCCTATGGCTACACCTTC.